This T cell receptor (beta chain) was identified during a study of control samples from healthy donors and cancer patients. Clones were read by immunoSEQ multiplex PCR, and TCRdb kept only the in-frame ones, dropping some. The table has under 450,000 clones, 90% seen once. The TCR sequence derives from a man in his forties with head and neck cancer. Source material: PBMCs.

CDR3 residues: CASSLPPGLGSSGSYEQYF. The CDR3 DNA reads TGCGCCAGCAGCCTCCCACCGGGACTGGGATCAAGTGGGTCTTACGAGCAGTACTTC. J is TRBJ2-7 and V is TRBV5-1; possibly TRBD2 for D (6 bases). V was cut by 4 bases and J by 4 bases, with 30 bases left in between. The CDR3 consists of 19 residues. Germline V gene data show CDR1 as SGHRS and CDR2 as YFSETQ.